The rows below give T cell receptor beta chains drawn from one sample of a study of cytomegalovirus exposure and HLA in healthy donors. Libraries were prepared by immunoSEQ multiplex PCR; TCRdb keeps only in-frame clonotypes and omits some of them. The table lists tens of thousands of clones, 66% of them singletons. Sequencing input: PBMCs. Receptors were obtained from a man in his fifties in good health and CMV-seropositive. Each CDR3 is given with its conserved first and last residue. The D gene is left open where the match is weak. Clone size appears in some rows only: once, few, many, or a class for an expanded clone.

v_gene	j_gene	abundance	d_gene	CDR3aa	CDR3nt
TRBV11-2	TRBJ1-4	medium-sized	NA	CASSSPHGGTNEKLFF	TGTGCCAGCAGCTCCCCCCATGGAGGTACTAATGAAAAACTGTTTTTT
TRBV7-9	TRBJ1-1	NA	TRBD1	CASSLRQGPNTEAFF	TGTGCCAGCAGCTTAAGACAGGGCCCGAACACTGAAGCTTTCTTT
TRBV7-2	TRBJ2-1	NA	TRBD1	CASSRQGASYNEQFF	TGTGCCAGCAGCCGACAGGGCGCCTCCTACAATGAGCAGTTCTTC
TRBV9	TRBJ2-3	few	TRBD2	CASSGGTSWGTQYF	TGTGCCAGCAGCGGCGGGACTAGCTGGGGTACGCAGTATTTT
TRBV11-3	TRBJ2-7	NA	NA	CASSFSQGYEQYF	TGTGCCAGCAGCTTCTCGCAGGGTTACGAGCAGTACTTC
TRBV6-1	TRBJ1-2	few	TRBD1	CASADRGANYGYTF	TGTGCCAGCGCAGACAGGGGGGCTAACTATGGCTACACCTTC
TRBV6-5	TRBJ2-7	NA	NA	CASSYASGYEQYF	TGTGCCAGCAGTTACGCCTCCGGTTACGAGCAGTACTTC
TRBV7-8	TRBJ2-7	NA	TRBD1	CASSTAGTVNYEQYF	TGTGCCAGCAGCACTGCCGGGACAGTAAACTACGAGCAGTACTTC
TRBV28	TRBJ1-2	NA	TRBD1	CASSTTTGAYGYTF	TGTGCCAGCAGTACCACGACAGGGGCCTATGGCTACACCTTC
TRBV11-3	TRBJ1-1	NA	TRBD1	CASSLSAGQGVSEAFF	TGTGCCAGCAGCTTATCGGCGGGACAGGGTGTGAGTGAAGCTTTCTTT